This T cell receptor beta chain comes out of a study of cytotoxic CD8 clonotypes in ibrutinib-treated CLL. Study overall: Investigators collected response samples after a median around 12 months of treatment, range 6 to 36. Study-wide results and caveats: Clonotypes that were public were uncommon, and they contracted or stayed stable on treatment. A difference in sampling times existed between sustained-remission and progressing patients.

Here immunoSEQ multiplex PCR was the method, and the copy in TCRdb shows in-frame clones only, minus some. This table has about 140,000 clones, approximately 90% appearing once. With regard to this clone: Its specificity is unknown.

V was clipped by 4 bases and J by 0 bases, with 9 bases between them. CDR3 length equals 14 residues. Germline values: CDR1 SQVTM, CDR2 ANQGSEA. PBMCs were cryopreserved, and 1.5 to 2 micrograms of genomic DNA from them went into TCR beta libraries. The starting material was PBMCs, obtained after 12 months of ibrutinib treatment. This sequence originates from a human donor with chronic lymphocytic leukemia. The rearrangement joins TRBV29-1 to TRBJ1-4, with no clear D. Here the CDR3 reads CSVVGKATNEKLFF. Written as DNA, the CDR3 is TGCAGCGTTGTAGGGAAAGCAACTAATGAAAAACTGTTTTTT.